This TCR beta chain stems from a study of T cell changes during pregnancy in multiple sclerosis. The data were produced by immunoSEQ multiplex PCR, yet TCRdb's version contains in-frame clones alone and is incomplete. The repertoire has almost 25,000 clones, around 89% of them found once; the top ten carry around 0.7%. Germline-derived CDR1 and CDR2 are MDHEN and SYDVKM. The CDR3 sequence is 13 residues long. Between the trimmed V and J ends, which lost 5 bases and 0 bases, there was a span of 7 bases. The chain joins TRBV28 to TRBJ2-5, with no clear D. The receptor was derived from a female donor in good health, enrolled as a control in a pregnancy study. The sequenced sample was CD4+ T cells from peripheral blood mononuclear cells, obtained in the first trimester of pregnancy. In nucleotides, the CDR3 is TGTGCCAGCAGTAACAAGTACCAAGAGACCCAGTACTTC. Translated: CASSNKYQETQYF.